This T cell receptor beta chain was recovered during a study of shared clonotypes between healthy human individuals (dated by TCRdb to 2019 to 2021). Regarding the study in general: The cohort comprised a couple of women and a few men aged 18 to 49 years. For each donor, three plates each were used for CD4 naive and CD4 memory, two plates were used for CD8 naive, and one plate was used for CD8 memory. To estimate repertoire size and how much clonotype sharing occurs between individuals, the study deeply sequenced the blood TCR repertoires of five or six healthy adults. Different laboratories and diverse techniques were used to prepare libraries and sequence TCR repertoires, to increase sequencing depth and limit assay-specific biases. Per donor, leukapheresis produced somewhere between about 0.9 and 9.5 billion PBMCs. General study outcomes and caveats: Pairwise subsampling indicated that sequencing depth was expected to affect the degree of clonotype sharing among donors. When a few donors were compared, the shared fraction of clonotypes was about 5% for naive CD4, 3.5% to 4% for naive CD8, roughly 2.3% for memory CD4, and 0.3% to 0.5% for memory CD8. Incomplete sequencing was indicated by rarefaction of sorted-subset datasets, despite the large sequencing depth. Higher generation probabilities were observed for clonotypes shared by all four sorted-subset donors than for non-shared clonotypes. Estimated clonotype richness was generally larger for naive than for memory subsets. Because the study included a small number of donors, the genetic and exposure-history diversity represented was limited. Only blood was sampled, and tissue TCR repertoires likely differ from those in blood.

Using the deep immunoSEQ assay, multiplex PCR amplified TCR CDR3 regions from genomic DNA. Extracted genomic DNA from each cell subset was distributed evenly across all wells of several immunoSEQ 96-well plates, and each plate was treated as a replicate. Each replicate PCR for sorted subsets received approximately 220 ng genomic DNA, equal to tens of thousands of T cell genomes. Purified libraries were measured with a Qubit 3.0 fluorometer, size-checked on a Bioanalyzer 2100, and measured again with the KAPA Library Quantification kit. Every immunoSEQ 96-well plate was sequenced on a separate single-read 150-cycle Illumina NextSeq 550 flow cell. The original methods were these. The immunoSEQ output contained only junctional sequences without quality scores, so filtering could not match that applied to full-length reads. Sequences were annotated with PyIR, a Python wrapper for IgBLAST v1.9, and V/J genes and CDR3 were assigned using IMGT germline references. Reads were removed for weak V/J assignments (E-value above 1e-6), missing CDR3, stop codons, out-of-frame junctions, or ambiguous translated residues. V3J clonotypes were defined by identical inferred V gene, J gene, and CDR3 amino acid sequence. Percentage overlap between repertoires was calculated by dividing the number of shared unique clonotypes by the size of the smaller repertoire. Richness of each repertoire was evaluated using RTK rarefaction, the Chao1 estimator, and Recon v2.1 estimates of unobserved clonotypes. Generation probabilities for all TCRbeta clonotypes obtained by the gDNA method from a few donors were computed using OLGA. The table was pulled from immuneACCESS by TCRdb, which kept in-frame rearrangements only. Such tables lose some clones; where checked, under half of the loss comes from unresolved V genes, and the rest has no known cause. V and J calls plus clone size are reproduced from that table; the DNA served to infer D and trimming. This sample gives about 2 million clones in total; about 95% of them show up just once. More than 0.1% of the sample comes from the top ten.

CDR1 and CDR2, per the germline V gene, are SGHRS and YFSETQ. V is trimmed back by 0 bases and J by 4 bases, and the junction contains 8 bases that no gene match accounts for. Spanning cysteine to phenylalanine, the CDR3 consists of 16 amino acids. The read is trimmed to its CDR3 DNA, 48 bases read in frame from base 1. The donors were healthy, HIV-negative adults with no recently reported acute infections or vaccinations. All donors were Caucasian adults living in Nashville, Tennessee, USA. CD4+ T cells were enriched by magnetic negative selection; naive cells were then positively selected on CD45RA, and the negative fraction formed the memory subset. Blood was collected by leukapheresis, and PBMCs were isolated by Ficoll-Histopaque density gradient centrifugation and then cryopreserved in liquid nitrogen vapor phase. Analytical flow cytometry was used to check the purity and quantity of each magnetically sorted T cell population. Each sorted fraction had its genomic DNA isolated and then quantified by UV absorbance on a Nanodrop 2000c.

As concerns this clone: The specificity of this receptor is unknown. No quality values exist for individual bases; no much larger clone is one base distant.

The chain employs TRBV5-1 and TRBJ1-2; 8 central nucleotides agree with TRBD1. Sequenced material: naive CD4+ T cells sorted from blood. The sample's cell subset or site label, decoded: CD45RA+ positively selected. This TCR derives from a man aged 18 to 35 in good health. The nucleotide sequence reads TGCGCCAGCAGCTTGGTAGGCTCAGGGGGCGGCTATGGCTACACCTTC. This encodes CASSLVGSGGGYGYTF.